The clone carrying this TCR beta chain was counted a few times. Its antigen remains unidentified. Trimming cost V 8 bases and J 0 bases, with 8 bases left between them. CDR3 length equals 13 residues. CDR1 and CDR2 (germline): SEHNR, FQNEAQ (reference sequence). Sequenced material consisted of expressed TCRB transcripts (all of the isolated RNA was reverse transcribed). Clones were read by immunoSEQ multiplex PCR, and TCRdb kept only the in-frame ones, dropping some. Of about 620,000 clones in the sample, 15% to 19% were seen once. The sample is drawn from a study of beta chain features in type 1 diabetes. Regarding the study as a whole: Shortening that was moderate but significant affected the TCRB CDR3s of Type 1 diabetes patients in all four CD4+ subsets.

The V gene is TRBV7-9, the J gene TRBJ1-3, with D perhaps matching TRBD1 (5 bases). Specimen: naive CD4+ T cells from blood. The source of this sequence is a man between 18 and 35 years old in good health. CDR3 amino acids: CASYRSSGNTIYF. In DNA form, the CDR3 reads TGTGCCAGCTACAGGAGCTCTGGAAACACCATATATTTT.